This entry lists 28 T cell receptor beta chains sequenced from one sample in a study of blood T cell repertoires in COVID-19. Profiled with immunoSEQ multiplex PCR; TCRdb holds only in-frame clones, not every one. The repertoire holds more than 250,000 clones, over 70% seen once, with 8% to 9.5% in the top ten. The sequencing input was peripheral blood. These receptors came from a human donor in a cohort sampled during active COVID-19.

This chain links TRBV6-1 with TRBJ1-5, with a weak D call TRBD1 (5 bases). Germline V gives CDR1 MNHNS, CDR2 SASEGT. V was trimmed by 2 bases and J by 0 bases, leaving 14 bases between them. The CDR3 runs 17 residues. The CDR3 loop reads CASSEMADRISNQPQHF. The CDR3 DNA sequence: TGTGCCAGCAGTGAAATGGCCGACAGAATTAGCAATCAGCCCCAGCATTTT.

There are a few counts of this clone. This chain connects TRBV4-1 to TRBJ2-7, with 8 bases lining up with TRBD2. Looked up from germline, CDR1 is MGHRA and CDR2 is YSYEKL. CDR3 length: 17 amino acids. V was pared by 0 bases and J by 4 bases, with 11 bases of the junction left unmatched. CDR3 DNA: TGCGCCAGCAGCCAAGACCACCCCGGGACTAGTGCGTACGAGCAGTACTTC. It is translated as CASSQDHPGTSAYEQYF.

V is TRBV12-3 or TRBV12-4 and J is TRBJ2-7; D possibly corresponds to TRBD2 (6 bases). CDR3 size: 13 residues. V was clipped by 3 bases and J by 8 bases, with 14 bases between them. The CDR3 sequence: CASSFLGGKKQYF. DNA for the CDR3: TGTGCCAGCAGTTTTTTAGGAGGGAAGAAGCAGTACTTC.

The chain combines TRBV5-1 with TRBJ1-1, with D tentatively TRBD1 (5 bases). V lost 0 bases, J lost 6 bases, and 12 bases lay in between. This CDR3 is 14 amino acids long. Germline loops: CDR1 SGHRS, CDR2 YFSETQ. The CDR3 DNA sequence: TGCGCCAGCAGCTTGGGACAGCCAGGCGCTGAAGCTTTCTTT. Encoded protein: CASSLGQPGAEAFF.

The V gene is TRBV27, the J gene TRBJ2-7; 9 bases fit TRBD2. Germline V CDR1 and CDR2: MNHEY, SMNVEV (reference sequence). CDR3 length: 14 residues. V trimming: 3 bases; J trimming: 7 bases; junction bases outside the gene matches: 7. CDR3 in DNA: TGTGCCAGCAGTTTCGGCGGGAGGGCTGGTGAGCAGTACTTC. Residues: CASSFGGRAGEQYF.

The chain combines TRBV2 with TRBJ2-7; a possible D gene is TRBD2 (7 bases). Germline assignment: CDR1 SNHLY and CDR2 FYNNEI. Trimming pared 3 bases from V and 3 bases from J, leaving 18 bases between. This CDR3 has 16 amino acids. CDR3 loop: CASSESPGGMRYEQYF. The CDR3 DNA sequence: TGTGCCAGCAGTGAGTCTCCGGGGGGCATGCGCTACGAGCAGTACTTC.

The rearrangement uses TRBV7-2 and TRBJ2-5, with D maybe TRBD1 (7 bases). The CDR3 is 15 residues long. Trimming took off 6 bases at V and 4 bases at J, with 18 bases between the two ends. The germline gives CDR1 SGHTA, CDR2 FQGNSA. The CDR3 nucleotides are TGTGCCAGCAGGAATGGAGGGGGCATTCTAGAGACCCAGTACTTC. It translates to CASRNGGGILETQYF.

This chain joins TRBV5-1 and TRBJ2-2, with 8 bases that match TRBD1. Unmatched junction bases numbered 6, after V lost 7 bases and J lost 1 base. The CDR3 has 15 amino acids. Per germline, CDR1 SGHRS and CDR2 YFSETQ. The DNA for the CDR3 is TGCGCCAGCGGCGGACAGGGCCTGAACACCGGGGAGCTGTTTTTT. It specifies CASGGQGLNTGELFF.

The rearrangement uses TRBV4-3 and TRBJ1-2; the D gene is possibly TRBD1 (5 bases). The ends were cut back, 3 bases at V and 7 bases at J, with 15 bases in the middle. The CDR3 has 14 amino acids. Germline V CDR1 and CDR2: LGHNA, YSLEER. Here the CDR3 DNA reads TGCGCCAGCAGCCAGGAACCAAGGGGATCTGGCTACACCTTC. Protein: CASSQEPRGSGYTF.

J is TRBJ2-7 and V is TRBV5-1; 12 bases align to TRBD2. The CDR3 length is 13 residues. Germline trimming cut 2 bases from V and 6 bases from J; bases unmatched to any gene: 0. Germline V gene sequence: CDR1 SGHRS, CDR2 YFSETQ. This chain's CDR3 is CASSLLAGGEQYF. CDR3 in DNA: TGCGCCAGCAGCTTACTAGCGGGAGGCGAGCAGTACTTC.

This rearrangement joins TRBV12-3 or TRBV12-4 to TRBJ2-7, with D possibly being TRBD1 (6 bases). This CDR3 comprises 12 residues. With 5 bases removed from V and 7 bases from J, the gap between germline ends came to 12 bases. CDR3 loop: CASSPDRREQYF. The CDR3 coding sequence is TGTGCCAGCAGTCCGGACAGAAGGGAGCAGTACTTC.

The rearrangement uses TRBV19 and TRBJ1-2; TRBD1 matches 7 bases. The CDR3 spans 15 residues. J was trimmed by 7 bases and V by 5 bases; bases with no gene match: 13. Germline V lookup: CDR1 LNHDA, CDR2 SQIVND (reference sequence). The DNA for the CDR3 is TGTGCCAGTAGTGTTCCGGGACAGACACCGGGTGGCTACACCTTC. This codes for CASSVPGQTPGGYTF.

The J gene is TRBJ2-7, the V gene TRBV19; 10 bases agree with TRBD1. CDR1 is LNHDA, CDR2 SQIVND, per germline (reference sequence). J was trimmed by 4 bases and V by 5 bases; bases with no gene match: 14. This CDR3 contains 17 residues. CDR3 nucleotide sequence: TGTGCCAGTAGTCCTCGACGACCCGGGACAGGGGTTTACGAGCAGTACTTC. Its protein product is CASSPRRPGTGVYEQYF.

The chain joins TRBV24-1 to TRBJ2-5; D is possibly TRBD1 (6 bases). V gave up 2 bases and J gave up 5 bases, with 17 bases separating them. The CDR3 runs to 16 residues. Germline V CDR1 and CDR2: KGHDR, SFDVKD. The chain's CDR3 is CATSDYSRGPRETQYF. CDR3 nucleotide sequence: TGTGCCACCAGTGATTACTCCAGGGGCCCCCGGGAGACCCAGTACTTC.

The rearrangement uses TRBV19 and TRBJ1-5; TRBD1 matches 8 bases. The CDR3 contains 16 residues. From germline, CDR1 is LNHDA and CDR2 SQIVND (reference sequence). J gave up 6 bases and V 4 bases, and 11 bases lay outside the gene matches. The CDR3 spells CASSKGSGGAAQPQHF. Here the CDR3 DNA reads TGTGCCAGTAGTAAAGGGTCAGGGGGCGCCGCTCAGCCCCAGCATTTT.

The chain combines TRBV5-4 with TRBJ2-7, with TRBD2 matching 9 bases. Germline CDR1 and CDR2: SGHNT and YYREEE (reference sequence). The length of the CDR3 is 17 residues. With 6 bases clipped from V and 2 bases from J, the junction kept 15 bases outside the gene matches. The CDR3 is CASTHHRGSGGAYEQYF. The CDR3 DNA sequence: TGTGCCAGCACCCACCATCGTGGTAGCGGGGGTGCCTACGAGCAGTACTTC.

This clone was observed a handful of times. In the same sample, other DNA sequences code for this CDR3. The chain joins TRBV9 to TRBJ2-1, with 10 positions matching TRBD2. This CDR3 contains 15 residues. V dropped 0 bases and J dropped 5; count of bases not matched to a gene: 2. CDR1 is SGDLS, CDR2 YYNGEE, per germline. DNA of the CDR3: TGTGCCAGCAGCGTAGGGCTAGCGGGGGACAATGAGCAGTTCTTC. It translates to CASSVGLAGDNEQFF.

The CDR3 DNA follows: TGCGCCAGCAGCCAAGTTCCCAGGGATACGCAGTATTTT. Protein sequence: CASSQVPRDTQYF. The V and J genes are TRBV4-1 and TRBJ2-3; D unclear. Germline V lookup: CDR1 MGHRA, CDR2 YSYEKL. The CDR3 is 13 amino acids. Trimming shortened V by 1 base and J by 6 bases, and 8 bases separated the two germline ends.

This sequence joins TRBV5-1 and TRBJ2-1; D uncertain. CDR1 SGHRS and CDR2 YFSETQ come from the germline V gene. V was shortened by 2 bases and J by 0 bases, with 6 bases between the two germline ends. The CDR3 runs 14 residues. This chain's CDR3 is CASSFESSYNEQFF. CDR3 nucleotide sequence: TGCGCCAGCAGCTTTGAGAGCTCCTACAATGAGCAGTTCTTC.

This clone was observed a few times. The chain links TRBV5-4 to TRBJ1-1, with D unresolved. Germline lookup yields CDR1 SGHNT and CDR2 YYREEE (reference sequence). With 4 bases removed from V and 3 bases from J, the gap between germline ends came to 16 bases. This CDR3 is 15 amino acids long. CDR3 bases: TGTGCCAGCAGCCCAAATACCGGGTGGGACACTGAAGCTTTCTTT. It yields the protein CASSPNTGWDTEAFF.

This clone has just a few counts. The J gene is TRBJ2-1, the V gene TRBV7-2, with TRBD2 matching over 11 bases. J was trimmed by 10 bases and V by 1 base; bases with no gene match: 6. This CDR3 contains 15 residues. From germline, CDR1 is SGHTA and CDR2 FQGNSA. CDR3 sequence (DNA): TGTGCCAGCAGCTTAGATAGCGGGGGGGCTGAGGAGCAGTTCTTC. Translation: CASSLDSGGAEEQFF.

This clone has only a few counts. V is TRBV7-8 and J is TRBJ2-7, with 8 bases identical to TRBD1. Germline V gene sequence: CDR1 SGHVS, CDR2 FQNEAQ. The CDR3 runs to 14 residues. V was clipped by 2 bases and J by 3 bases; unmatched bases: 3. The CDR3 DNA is TGTGCCAGCAGCTTATTAGGACAGGGCTACGAGCAGTACTTC. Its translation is CASSLLGQGYEQYF.

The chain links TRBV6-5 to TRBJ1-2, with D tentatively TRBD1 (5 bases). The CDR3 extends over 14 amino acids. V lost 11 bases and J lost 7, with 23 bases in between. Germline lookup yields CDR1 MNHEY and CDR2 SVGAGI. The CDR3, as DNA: TGTGCCTCCACCGGAGGGGTGATGAGTGGTGGCTACACCTTC. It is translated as CASTGGVMSGGYTF.

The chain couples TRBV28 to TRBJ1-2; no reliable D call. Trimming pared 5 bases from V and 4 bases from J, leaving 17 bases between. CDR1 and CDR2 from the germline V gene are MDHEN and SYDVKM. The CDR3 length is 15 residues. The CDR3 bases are TGTGCCAGCAGTGGGGTTTTGGCGGGAACCTATGGCTACACCTTC. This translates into CASSGVLAGTYGYTF.

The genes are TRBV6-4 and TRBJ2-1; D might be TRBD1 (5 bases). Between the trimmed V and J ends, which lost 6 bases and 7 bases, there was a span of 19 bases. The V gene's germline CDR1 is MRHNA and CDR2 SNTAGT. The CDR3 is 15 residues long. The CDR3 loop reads CASRVTPAGMNEQFF. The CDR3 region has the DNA TGTGCCAGCAGGGTAACCCCTGCAGGGATGAATGAGCAGTTCTTC.

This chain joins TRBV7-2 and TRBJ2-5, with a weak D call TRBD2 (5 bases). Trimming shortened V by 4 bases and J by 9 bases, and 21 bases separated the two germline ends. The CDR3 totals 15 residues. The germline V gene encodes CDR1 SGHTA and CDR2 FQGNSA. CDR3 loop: CASSWSSGEGRAQYF. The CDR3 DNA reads TGTGCCAGCAGCTGGAGTTCGGGCGAGGGAAGGGCCCAGTACTTC.

CDR3 loop: CASSETGGYGYTF. The CDR3 nucleotides read TGCGCCAGCAGTGAGACAGGGGGCTATGGCTACACCTTC. The chain links TRBV10-1 to TRBJ1-2; 8 bases are a match to TRBD1. CDR3 length: 13 amino acids. Germline CDR1 is WNHNN and CDR2 is SYGVQD (reference sequence). The V segment lost 2 bases and the J segment 4 bases; nucleotides outside the gene matches: 0.

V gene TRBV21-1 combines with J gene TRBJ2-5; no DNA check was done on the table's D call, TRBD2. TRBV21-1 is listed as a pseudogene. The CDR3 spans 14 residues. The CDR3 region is CASSPRIEEETQYF. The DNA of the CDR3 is TGTGCCAGCAGCCCCCGAATAGAGGAAGAGACCCAGTACTTC.